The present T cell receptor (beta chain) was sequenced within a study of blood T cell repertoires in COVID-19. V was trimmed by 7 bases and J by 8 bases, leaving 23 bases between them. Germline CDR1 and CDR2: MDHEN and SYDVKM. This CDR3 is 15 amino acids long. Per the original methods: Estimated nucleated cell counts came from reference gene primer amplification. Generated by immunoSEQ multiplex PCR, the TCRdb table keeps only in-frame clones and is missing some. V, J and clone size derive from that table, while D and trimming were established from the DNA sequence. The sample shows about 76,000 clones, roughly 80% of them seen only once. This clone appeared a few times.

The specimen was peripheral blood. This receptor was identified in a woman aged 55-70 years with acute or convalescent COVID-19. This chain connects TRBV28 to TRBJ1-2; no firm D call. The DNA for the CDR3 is TGTGCCAGCATTCCCCTCGGGTCGGGAAGTGGGGGCTACACCTTC. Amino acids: CASIPLGSGSGGYTF.